The 26 T cell receptor beta chains given below trace back to one sample, sequenced in a study of blood T cell repertoires in COVID-19. Sequencing used immunoSEQ multiplex PCR; TCRdb keeps in-frame clones, though not all of them. The sample consists of 90,000 to 100,000 clones, approximately 83% of them appearing once. The sample comprised peripheral blood. The receptors come from a man aged 55 to 69 with acute or convalescent COVID-19.

The chain uses TRBV3-1 (or the pseudogene TRBV3-2) and TRBJ2-2, with D possibly TRBD2 on 6 matching bases. This CDR3 is 14 amino acids long. The V and J ends lost 4 bases and 6 bases respectively, with 12 bases between them. Germline V gene sequence: CDR1 LGHDT, CDR2 YNNKEL (reference sequence). For the CDR3, the DNA is TGTGCCAGCAGCCCCTGGGGAGGCGCCGGGGAGCTGTTTTTT. Residues: CASSPWGGAGELFF.

V is TRBV24-1 and J is TRBJ1-1, with TRBD1 as a possible D gene (5 bases). V was pared by 7 bases and J by 8 bases, with 13 bases between. The germline gives CDR1 KGHDR, CDR2 SFDVKD. There are 12 residues in the CDR3. For the CDR3, the DNA is TGTGCCACCAGCCCGGGGGGTTACGAAGCTTTCTTT. Its protein product is CATSPGGYEAFF.

J is TRBJ1-5 and V is TRBV6-2 or TRBV6-3; D not resolved. Trimming stripped 4 bases from V and 5 bases from J, with 12 bases between. The CDR3 runs to 14 residues. Germline V CDR1 and CDR2: MNHEY, SVGEGT. The CDR3 is CASSSRDGDQPQHF. The CDR3 DNA is TGTGCCAGCAGTTCCCGTGACGGAGATCAGCCCCAGCATTTT.

The chain uses TRBV24-1 and TRBJ1-2; TRBD1 agrees at 12 bases. The CDR3 totals 18 residues. V trimming: 0 bases; J trimming: 6 bases; junction bases outside the gene matches: 10. Looked up from germline, CDR1 is KGHDR and CDR2 is SFDVKD. This CDR3 is CATSDLRETGTGGDGYTF. As DNA, the CDR3 is TGTGCCACCAGTGATTTGCGAGAGACTGGGACAGGGGGCGATGGCTACACCTTC.

The rearrangement uses TRBV30 and TRBJ1-1; no clear D. CDR3 length: 14 residues. Germline V CDR1 and CDR2: GTSNPN, SVGIG (reference sequence). V lost 0 bases and J 5 bases, leaving 13 bases between the germline ends. The CDR3 bases are TGTGCCTGGAGTGTGCCAGGCTTAGGAACTGAAGCTTTCTTT. Translating it yields CAWSVPGLGTEAFF.

The chain carries TRBV9 and TRBJ2-3; 7 bases agree with TRBD2. The CDR3 sequence is 14 residues long. V lost 4 bases and J lost 0; bases outside the gene matches: 2. Germline-derived CDR1 and CDR2 are SGDLS and YYNGEE. This CDR3 is CASSPGGSTDTQYF. DNA for the CDR3: TGTGCCAGCAGCCCGGGGGGTAGCACAGATACGCAGTATTTT.

The genes are TRBV24-1 and TRBJ2-3, with D possibly TRBD1 on 5 matching bases. With 7 bases removed from V and 0 bases from J, the gap between germline ends came to 16 bases. The length of the CDR3 is 16 residues. Germline CDR1 KGHDR, CDR2 SFDVKD. CDR3 DNA sequence: TGTGCCACCAGCGGCCCCCGAACAGGTAGCACAGATACGCAGTATTTT. Protein sequence: CATSGPRTGSTDTQYF.

The chain uses TRBV5-1 and TRBJ1-1, with 7 bases that match TRBD1. This CDR3 is built from 15 residues. J lost 0 bases, V lost 2 bases, and 4 bases had no gene match. The germline gives CDR1 SGHRS, CDR2 YFSETQ. CDR3 in DNA: TGCGCCAGCAGCTTCTCGACAGGGCTGAACACTGAAGCTTTCTTT. Protein: CASSFSTGLNTEAFF.

This clone was picked up a small number of times. The chain uses TRBV19 and TRBJ2-2, with no clear D. This CDR3 contains 12 residues. V was cut by 4 bases and J by 5 bases, with 5 bases left in between. Germline CDR1 LNHDA, CDR2 SQIVND (reference sequence). CDR3 sequence (DNA): TGTGCCAGTAGTACATTGACCGGGGAGCTGTTTTTT. Protein sequence: CASSTLTGELFF.

CDR3 in DNA: TGTGCCAGTACCCCACAGGGGGCTTACACTGAAGCTTTCTTT. Residues: CASTPQGAYTEAFF. The rearrangement joins TRBV19 to TRBJ1-1; 9 nucleotides line up with TRBD1. Germline V gene sequence: CDR1 LNHDA, CDR2 SQIVND (reference sequence). V was pared by 7 bases and J by 3 bases, with 6 bases of the junction left unmatched. The CDR3 length is 14 residues.

The rearrangement links TRBV2 to TRBJ1-2; D is unclear. This CDR3 has 11 amino acids. Germline V gives CDR1 SNHLY, CDR2 FYNNEI. V lost 3 bases and J lost 8, with 7 bases in between. CDR3 amino acids: CASSESFGYTF. CDR3 bases: TGTGCCAGCAGTGAGTCGTTCGGCTACACCTTC.

The chain couples TRBV4-1 to TRBJ2-2; 8 bases are a match to TRBD1. Germline CDR1 MGHRA, CDR2 YSYEKL. V shed 4 bases and J 5 bases; nucleotides not matched to a gene: 6. The CDR3 has 15 amino acids. This CDR3 is CASSLETGVTGELFF. The CDR3 DNA reads TGCGCCAGCAGCCTTGAGACAGGGGTTACCGGGGAGCTGTTTTTT.

The chain carries TRBV3-1 (or the pseudogene TRBV3-2) and TRBJ1-5; D possibly corresponds to TRBD1 (5 bases). V dropped 1 base and J dropped 4 bases, with 11 bases sitting between them. The CDR3 runs to 15 residues. In germline, CDR1 is LGHDT, CDR2 YNNKEL (reference sequence). The CDR3 bases are TGTGCCAGCAGCCAAGTCTTGGGGACTAATCAGCCCCAGCATTTT. Residues: CASSQVLGTNQPQHF.

The V gene is TRBV5-1, the J gene TRBJ1-5, with 7 bases identical to TRBD1. Germline trimming cut 4 bases from V and 0 bases from J; bases unmatched to any gene: 7. Per germline, CDR1 SGHRS and CDR2 YFSETQ. The CDR3 has 16 residues. CDR3 sequence (DNA): TGCGCCAGCAGCAAGTCGGGACAGTTTAGCAATCAGCCCCAGCATTTT. It yields the protein CASSKSGQFSNQPQHF.

The chain's CDR3 is CASSINGGGTEAFF. In nucleotides, the CDR3 is TGTGCCAGTAGTATAAATGGTGGGGGGACTGAAGCTTTCTTT. The chain has TRBV19 and TRBJ1-1, with D possibly matching TRBD1 (5 bases). The CDR3 runs to 14 residues. V was shortened by 2 bases and J by 5 bases, with 12 bases between the two germline ends. CDR1 LNHDA and CDR2 SQIVND come from the germline V gene (reference sequence).

This chain connects TRBV4-2 to TRBJ2-7; maybe TRBD1 (7 bases). V dropped 0 bases and J dropped 4 bases, with 13 bases sitting between them. This CDR3 has 15 residues. From germline, CDR1 is LGHNA and CDR2 YNFKEQ. CDR3 loop: CASSQEWRGLYEQYF. The DNA of the CDR3 is TGTGCCAGCAGCCAAGAGTGGAGGGGGCTTTACGAGCAGTACTTC.

The rearrangement uses TRBV5-4 and TRBJ2-3, with D possibly being TRBD2 (5 bases). The CDR3 has 14 amino acids. Trimming shortened V by 4 bases and J by 4 bases, and 13 bases separated the two germline ends. CDR1 and CDR2 (germline): SGHNT, YYREEE (reference sequence). This CDR3 reads CASSRVGRPDTQYF. As DNA, the CDR3 is TGTGCCAGCAGCAGGGTGGGGAGACCAGATACGCAGTATTTT.

V gene TRBV5-4 combines with J gene TRBJ2-1; D is unresolved. With 0 bases removed from V and 1 base from J, the gap between germline ends came to 5 bases. This CDR3 comprises 14 residues. Germline CDR1 is SGHNT and CDR2 is YYREEE (reference sequence). CDR3 in amino acids: CASSLDSSYNEQFF. The CDR3 DNA reads as TGTGCCAGCAGCTTGGACAGTTCCTACAATGAGCAGTTCTTC. The variable domain in full, with the rest retrieved from reference TRBV5-4 and TRBJ2-1, is ETGVTQSPTHLIKTRGQQVTLRCSSQSGHNTVSWYQQALGQGPQFIFQYYREEENGRGNFPPRFSGLQFPNYSSELNVNALELDDSALYLCASSLDSSYNEQFFGPGTRLTVL.

V gene TRBV6-6 combines with J gene TRBJ2-5; TRBD1 matches 8 bases. Per the germline V gene, CDR1 is MNHNY and CDR2 is SVGAGI (reference sequence). The CDR3 length is 13 residues. V dropped 6 bases and J dropped 4; count of bases not matched to a gene: 4. CDR3 sequence reads: CASSDRGGETQYF. CDR3 bases: TGTGCCAGCAGCGACAGGGGAGGAGAGACCCAGTACTTC.

This chain uses TRBV7-8 with TRBJ2-7; 13 bases align to TRBD2. CDR1 is SGHVS, CDR2 FQNEAQ, per germline. V was pared by 5 bases and J by 7 bases, with 11 bases of the junction left unmatched. This CDR3 comprises 16 residues. CDR3 region: CASSPRTSGGLWEQYF. Here the CDR3 DNA reads TGTGCCAGCAGCCCACGGACTAGCGGGGGTTTATGGGAGCAGTACTTC.

The chain has TRBV7-3 and TRBJ1-1; D is unresolved. The CDR3 spans 13 residues. Germline values: CDR1 SGHTA, CDR2 FQGTGA. Trimming shortened V by 0 bases and J by 10 bases, and 12 bases separated the two germline ends. This CDR3 is CASSLTTGSVAFF. The CDR3 DNA is TGTGCCAGCAGCTTAACAACGGGTTCTGTAGCTTTCTTT.

The chain employs TRBV6-5 and TRBJ2-7, with TRBD2 matching over 7 bases. Germline V CDR1 and CDR2: MNHEY, SVGAGI. V lost 2 bases and J lost 5; bases outside the gene matches: 9. This CDR3 has 15 amino acids. The CDR3 coding sequence is TGTGCCAGCAGTTACCTGGGCGGGGGATTACACGAGCAGTACTTC. It is translated as CASSYLGGGLHEQYF.

The V and J genes are TRBV29-1 and TRBJ1-4; 8 nucleotides agree with TRBD1. This CDR3 has 14 amino acids. V dropped 2 bases and J dropped 5; count of bases not matched to a gene: 4. Germline V gene data show CDR1 as SQVTM and CDR2 as ANQGSEA. The CDR3 bases are TGCAGCGTTGAATACAGGGGGGGGAATGAAAAACTGTTTTTT. It yields the protein CSVEYRGGNEKLFF.

As to this clone: The junction differs from germline at one of its ends, possibly a read error. The rearrangement links TRBV19 to TRBJ1-4; D possibly corresponds to TRBD1 (6 bases). CDR1 and CDR2 (germline): LNHDA, SQIVND (reference sequence). The CDR3 covers 14 residues. The CDR3, as DNA: TGTGCCAGTAGTGTAGACAGGAGGGGCGAAAAACTGTTTTTT. Its protein product is CASSVDRRGEKLFF.

This chain links TRBV5-1 with TRBJ1-1; D not certain. Deletions cut 6 bases from V and 0 bases from J, with 12 bases between. Germline assignment: CDR1 SGHRS and CDR2 YFSETQ. The CDR3 extends over 14 amino acids. The CDR3 nucleotides read TGCGCCAGCAAAACGGGAAGCATGAACACTGAAGCTTTCTTT. It specifies CASKTGSMNTEAFF.

The chain carries TRBV4-3 and TRBJ1-2; weak D call: TRBD1 (5 bases). This CDR3 spans 13 amino acids. Germline assignment: CDR1 LGHNA and CDR2 YSLEER. V lost 0 bases to trimming and J lost 6 bases, with 8 bases between them. DNA of the CDR3: TGCGCCAGCAGCCAAGATGGAGGGGATGGCTACACCTTC. Translation: CASSQDGGDGYTF.